This passage covers 25 T cell receptor beta chains from one sample sequenced in a study of cytomegalovirus exposure and HLA in healthy donors. The PCR ran on 60 Vbeta and 13 Jbeta primers. Profiling relied on immunoSEQ multiplex PCR, and the TCRdb table lists in-frame clones only, not all of them. The table shows some 170,000 clones, with roughly 70% occurring only once. The material sequenced was PBMCs. Receptor source: a male donor in good health and CMV-seronegative.

As concerns this clone: This specimen includes other DNA sequences encoding the same CDR3. The rearrangement joins TRBV6-5 to TRBJ2-1, with 8 bases that match TRBD2. The germline V gene has CDR1 MNHEY and CDR2 SVGAGI. J lost 3 bases, V lost 6 bases, and 7 bases had no gene match. The CDR3 runs 15 residues. The CDR3 bases are TGTGCCAGCAGGCTGGCGGGGGGTCTCTACAATGAGCAGTTCTTC. As protein: CASRLAGGLYNEQFF.

The chain uses TRBV5-4 and TRBJ2-1, with 9 positions matching TRBD1. Per the germline V gene, CDR1 is SGHNT and CDR2 is YYREEE (reference sequence). With V trimmed by 2 bases and J by 8 bases, 8 bases remained unmatched. CDR3 length: 15 amino acids. CDR3 sequence reads: CASSLSGRQGDEQFF. The DNA of the CDR3 is TGTGCCAGCAGCTTATCAGGAAGACAGGGGGATGAGCAGTTCTTC.

A note on this clone: Mismatch with germline at one junction end may stem from a read error. The chain combines TRBV7-9 with TRBJ1-5; TRBD1 matches at 10 bases. The CDR3 loop spans 18 amino acids. Germline V gene sequence: CDR1 SEHNR, CDR2 FQNEAQ (reference sequence). The CDR3: CSSSFPGTGEVGNQPQHF. The DNA of the CDR3 is TGTTCCAGCAGCTTCCCCGGGACAGGGGAGGTGGGCAATCAGCCCCAGCATTTT.

The rearrangement links TRBV7-3 to TRBJ2-1; 7 bases are shared with TRBD2. Germline assignment: CDR1 SGHTA and CDR2 FQGTGA. CDR3 length: 15 amino acids. V lost 5 bases and J lost 2; bases outside the gene matches: 6. CDR3 in amino acids: CASSPFAGAYNEQFF. The CDR3 nucleotides are TGTGCCAGCAGCCCCTTTGCGGGAGCCTACAATGAGCAGTTCTTC.

This chain joins TRBV28 and TRBJ2-7; 12 bases line up with TRBD2. Germline assignment: CDR1 MDHEN and CDR2 SYDVKM. The ends lost 7 bases at V and 5 bases at J; junction bases unmatched: 6. The CDR3 is 14 amino acids. The chain's CDR3 is CASISSGRAHEQYF. In DNA, the CDR3 is TGTGCCAGCATCTCTAGCGGGAGGGCCCACGAGCAGTACTTC.

V and J are TRBV18 and TRBJ2-3; a possible D gene is TRBD2 (5 bases). Looked up from germline, CDR1 is KGHSH and CDR2 is LQKENI. CDR3 size: 14 residues. Trimming took 1 base from V and 2 from J, leaving 7 bases between them. CDR3 sequence (DNA): TGTGCCAGCTCACCACAGGACTTCACAGATACGCAGTATTTT. This sequence encodes CASSPQDFTDTQYF.

This chain uses TRBV9 with TRBJ1-1; D not resolved. V lost 0 bases and J 1 base, leaving 13 bases between the germline ends. The CDR3 covers 16 residues. The V gene's germline CDR1 is SGDLS and CDR2 YYNGEE. This CDR3 is CASSVDHSSSNTEAFF. The CDR3 DNA is TGTGCCAGCAGCGTAGACCACAGCAGTTCGAACACTGAAGCTTTCTTT.

A remark on this clone: Additional DNA sequences in this sample encode the identical CDR3. The genes are TRBV28 and TRBJ1-1; 9 bases fit TRBD1. Germline CDR1 and CDR2: MDHEN and SYDVKM. The ends lost 5 bases at V and 2 bases at J; junction bases unmatched: 6. CDR3 size: 15 residues. CDR3: CASSLPTGGNTEAFF. The CDR3 coding sequence is TGTGCCAGCAGTCTGCCGACAGGGGGAAACACTGAAGCTTTCTTT.

This clone has only one observation. This chain connects TRBV28 to TRBJ1-5, with D maybe TRBD1 (5 bases). Trimming pared 1 base from V and 7 bases from J, leaving 14 bases between. This CDR3 has 15 amino acids. CDR1 is MDHEN and CDR2 is SYDVKM in the germline V gene. The CDR3 nucleotides are TGTGCCAGCAGTTTATTGTCAGGACATATCCAGCCCCAGCATTTT. Its protein is CASSLLSGHIQPQHF.

J is TRBJ1-1 and V is TRBV7-9; TRBD1 aligns across 10 bases. The junction had 5 bases not matched to a gene; V was cut back by 5 bases and J by 2 bases. Germline CDR1 SEHNR, CDR2 FQNEAQ (reference sequence). The CDR3 runs 15 residues. The CDR3 spells CASSKTGGFNTEAFF. The CDR3, as DNA: TGTGCCAGCAGCAAGACAGGGGGCTTTAACACTGAAGCTTTCTTT.

The chain combines TRBV30 with TRBJ2-3; 7 nucleotides align to TRBD1. Germline lookup yields CDR1 GTSNPN and CDR2 SVGIG (reference sequence). The J segment lost 6 bases and the V segment lost 5 bases, leaving 14 bases of the junction unmatched. The CDR3 runs 15 residues. Written as DNA, the CDR3 is TGTGCCTGGGGCGGACAGGCGACAATTCAGGATACGCAGTATTTT. Translation gives CAWGGQATIQDTQYF.

The chain combines TRBV18 with TRBJ1-6; the D is unclear. V lost 6 bases, J lost 8 bases, and 11 bases lay in between. The CDR3 is 13 residues long. Germline lookup yields CDR1 KGHSH and CDR2 LQKENI. DNA for the CDR3: TGTGCCAGCTCCGACTCCCCGGATTCACCCCTCCACTTT. Its translation is CASSDSPDSPLHF. Full variable domain (remainder filled in from reference TRBV18 and TRBJ1-6): NAGVMQNPRHLVRRRGQEARLRCSPMKGHSHVYWYRQLPEEGLKFMVYLQKENIIDESGMPKERFSAEFPKEGPSILRIQQVVRGDSAAYFCASSDSPDSPLHFGNGTRLTVT.

In its sample, this clone was seen a few times. The chain uses TRBV5-6 and TRBJ2-7; the match to TRBD2 covers 9 bases. Trimming cost V 6 bases and J 7 bases; bases outside gene matches: 8. The CDR3 runs 13 residues. Per germline, CDR1 SGHDT and CDR2 YYEEEE. CDR3: CASILSGSGEQYF. The CDR3 bases are TGTGCCAGCATTCTTAGCGGGAGCGGGGAGCAGTACTTC.

The chain carries TRBV27 and TRBJ2-7; 9 bases are a match to TRBD2. Germline loops: CDR1 MNHEY, CDR2 SMNVEV (reference sequence). The ends lost 8 bases at V and 6 bases at J; junction bases unmatched: 17. This CDR3 spans 16 amino acids. CDR3 nucleotides: TGTGCCAGCGGCCCGGGTGGGCGGGAGGGTCGCGTCGAGCAGTACTTC. It translates to CASGPGGREGRVEQYF.

This chain connects TRBV27 to TRBJ2-2; weak D call: TRBD2 (5 bases). The CDR3 spans 13 residues. The germline V and J ends were trimmed by 8 bases and 6 bases, with 13 bases remaining between them. Per the germline V gene, CDR1 is MNHEY and CDR2 is SMNVEV (reference sequence). CDR3 bases: TGTGCCAGCGCCGGGAAGCGATCCGGGGAGCTGTTTTTT. This sequence encodes CASAGKRSGELFF.

This clone was observed a few times. The same CDR3 can be traced to other DNA sequences in this sample. The rearrangement joins TRBV7-9 to TRBJ2-3; D is undetermined. The CDR3 is 12 residues long. Trimming took 5 bases from V and 0 from J, leaving 3 bases between them. The germline V gene encodes CDR1 SEHNR and CDR2 FQNEAQ (reference sequence). CDR3: CASSPSTDTQYF. For the CDR3, the DNA is TGTGCCAGCAGCCCGAGCACAGATACGCAGTATTTT.

This CDR3 is CAWSLSRSPLIYNEQFF. Here the CDR3 DNA reads TGTGCCTGGAGTCTGTCCCGGAGTCCCCTTATCTACAATGAGCAGTTCTTC. The chain couples TRBV30 to TRBJ2-1; D is unclear. Germline lookup yields CDR1 GTSNPN and CDR2 SVGIG (reference sequence). The CDR3 extends over 17 amino acids. Trimming stripped 2 bases from V and 3 bases from J, with 20 bases between.

The CDR3 sequence is CASSPAAGLSETQYF. CDR3 bases: TGCGCCAGCAGCCCAGCCGCGGGGTTGTCGGAGACCCAGTACTTC. V and J are TRBV4-3 and TRBJ2-5, with D possibly being TRBD2 (6 bases). The V end was cut by 4 bases, the J end by 5 bases, with 17 bases between. This CDR3 is built from 15 residues. Germline V gene lookup returns CDR1 LGHNA and CDR2 YSLEER.

J is TRBJ2-5 and V is TRBV4-1; maybe TRBD1 (6 bases). V dropped 4 bases and J dropped 4 bases, with 19 bases sitting between them. This CDR3 spans 16 amino acids. Germline V gene data show CDR1 as MGHRA and CDR2 as YSYEKL. CDR3 nucleotide sequence: TGCGCCAGCAGCCTTTCCGCGGCCAGGGGTTCAGAGACCCAGTACTTC. Protein: CASSLSAARGSETQYF.

The chain recombines TRBV7-8 with TRBJ2-3; 7 positions match TRBD2. The CDR3 is 15 residues long. Losses at the gene ends were 3 bases for V and 4 bases for J; bases not matched to a gene: 7. Germline V gene data show CDR1 as SGHVS and CDR2 as FQNEAQ. CDR3 amino acids: CASSLTSRIPDTQYF. CDR3 nucleotide sequence: TGTGCCAGCAGCTTGACTAGCAGAATCCCAGATACGCAGTATTTT.

The rearrangement links TRBV10-3 to TRBJ2-2; 7 nucleotides line up with TRBD2. The V gene's germline CDR1 is ENHRY and CDR2 SYGVKD. This CDR3 spans 14 amino acids. The J segment lost 0 bases and the V segment lost 6 bases, leaving 1 base of the junction unmatched. The CDR3 reads CAIRGGANTGELFF. CDR3 nucleotides: TGTGCCATCAGGGGGGGGGCGAACACCGGGGAGCTGTTTTTT.

V is TRBV7-9 and J is TRBJ2-4; TRBD1 matches at 7 bases. CDR3 length: 16 residues. Looked up from germline, CDR1 is SEHNR and CDR2 is FQNEAQ (reference sequence). V trimming: 1 base; J trimming: 3 bases; junction bases outside the gene matches: 6. The CDR3 region has the DNA TGTGCCAGCAGCTTAGGACAGGGAGTTGACAAAAACATTCAGTACTTC. As protein: CASSLGQGVDKNIQYF.

Concerning this clone itself: The same CDR3 arises from other DNA sequences in this sample as well. V and J are TRBV18 and TRBJ2-5, with 14 bases that match TRBD2. The CDR3 has 15 residues. CDR1 KGHSH and CDR2 LQKENI come from the germline V gene. After removal of 6 bases from V and 4 bases from J, the junction contained 4 bases not matched to a gene. The CDR3 DNA reads TGTGCCAGCTCCCCTGGACTAGCGGGAGGAGAGACCCAGTACTTC. Its protein is CASSPGLAGGETQYF. Variable domain in full (rest from reference TRBV18 and TRBJ2-5): NAGVMQNPRHLVRRRGQEARLRCSPMKGHSHVYWYRQLPEEGLKFMVYLQKENIIDESGMPKERFSAEFPKEGPSILRIQQVVRGDSAAYFCASSPGLAGGETQYFGPGTRLLVL.

V is TRBV19 and J is TRBJ1-2; 7 nucleotides agree with TRBD1. Losses at the gene ends were 9 bases for V and 9 bases for J; bases not matched to a gene: 7. The CDR3 is 11 residues long. Per the germline V gene, CDR1 is LNHDA and CDR2 is SQIVND (reference sequence). The CDR3 region has the DNA TGTGCCAGCCAGGGGGGTTATAGCTACACCTTC. Translating it yields CASQGGYSYTF.

V and J are TRBV7-9 and TRBJ2-1; 8 nucleotides line up with TRBD1. The germline gives CDR1 SEHNR, CDR2 FQNEAQ (reference sequence). V dropped 6 bases and J dropped 6; count of bases not matched to a gene: 7. The CDR3 spans 14 residues. CDR3 coding DNA: TGTGCCAGCAGAACGGACAGGGAAGGCAATGAGCAGTTCTTC. Its translation: CASRTDREGNEQFF.